A single sample is the source of the 29 T cell receptor beta chains below, sequenced in a study of T cells in Graves' hyperthyroidism and ophthalmopathy. It was RNA transcripts that yielded the amplified TCR beta CDR3 regions. First-round RT-PCR of the TCR CDR3 relied on the HTBI primer set. TCRdb itself ran the multiplex PCR reads through MiXCR, one entry per CDR3 protein. The profile covers hundreds of thousands of distinct CDR3 sequences, with roughly 40% appearing a single time and 7.5% to 9.5% taken by the ten largest. The sequenced material came from blood. The receptors derive from a man aged 18 to 29 with Graves' hyperthyroidism.

CDR3 coding DNA: TGTGCCAGCAGAGTACGGGGGACTAGCGGGACCCCATACGAGCAGTACTTC. This encodes CASRVRGTSGTPYEQYF. This rearrangement joins TRBV6-5 to TRBJ2-7; TRBD2 agrees at 13 bases. After removal of 6 bases from V and 4 bases from J, the junction contained 12 bases not matched to a gene. From germline, CDR1 is MNHEY and CDR2 SVGAGI. The CDR3 length is 17 residues.

This chain joins TRBV7-3 and TRBJ1-5; no reliable D call. V lost 6 bases and J lost 3, with 15 bases in between. This CDR3 comprises 15 residues. The germline gives CDR1 SGHTA, CDR2 FQGTGA. The CDR3 sequence: CASRRREGDNQPQHF. For the CDR3, the DNA is TGTGCCAGCAGAAGGAGGGAAGGCGACAATCAGCCCCAGCATTTT.

The chain uses TRBV5-1 and TRBJ2-2; no definite D call. This CDR3 has 14 amino acids. Trimming took 4 bases from V and 0 from J, leaving 7 bases between them. Germline values: CDR1 SGHRS, CDR2 YFSETQ. CDR3 amino acids: CASSGGSNTGELFF. The CDR3, as DNA: TGCGCCAGCAGCGGCGGATCGAACACCGGGGAGCTGTTTTTT.

As regards this clonotype: This could be a read error, since a much larger clone is one nucleotide away. This sequence joins TRBV20-1 and TRBJ2-5; no clear D. The CDR3 is 10 amino acids. Germline CDR1 reads DFQATT; CDR2 reads SNEGSKA (reference sequence). DNA for the CDR3: TGCAGTCCGGAAATAGAGATCCAGTACTTC. Residues: CSPEIEIQYF.

This clonotype was found a few times. The chain recombines TRBV6-6 with TRBJ2-7; a possible D gene is TRBD2 (7 bases). Germline V CDR1 and CDR2: MNHNY, SVGAGI (reference sequence). Trimming removed 5 bases at V and 7 bases at J, with 18 bases between. The CDR3 length is 14 residues. The CDR3 DNA follows: TGTGCCAGCAGTACCGTGGGGGGGGCGGGAGAGCAGTACTTC. Protein sequence: CASSTVGGAGEQYF.

This clonotype was observed a handful of times. The chain couples TRBV27 to TRBJ1-6, with 7 positions matching TRBD1. Germline lookup yields CDR1 MNHEY and CDR2 SMNVEV (reference sequence). This CDR3 has 12 amino acids. V lost 11 bases to trimming and J lost 6 bases; unmatched junction nucleotides: 4. The CDR3 coding sequence is TGTGCCTCCGGGACAGCTAATTCACCCCTCCACTTT. Translated, it gives CASGTANSPLHF.

This clonotype was observed at least ten times. The chain combines TRBV2 with TRBJ2-7, with D possibly called TRBD1 or TRBD2 (5 bases each). The CDR3 is 12 residues long. Trimming left V 2 bases short and J 6 bases short, with 8 bases between. Germline loops: CDR1 SNHLY, CDR2 FYNNEI. The CDR3 region has the DNA TGTGCCAGCAGTGAACCAGGGACCGAGCAGTACTTC. Its translation is CASSEPGTEQYF. Complete variable domain (other parts from reference TRBV2 and TRBJ2-7): EPEVTQTPSHQVTQMGQEVILRCVPISNHLYFYWYRQILGQKVEFLVSFYNNEISEKSEIFDDQFSVERPDGSNFTLKIRSTKLEDSAMYFCASSEPGTEQYFGPGTRLTVT.

Concerning this clonotype itself: This may stem from a read error, because a much larger clone lies one nucleotide away. No conserved phenylalanine or tryptophan is present at the end of the CDR3, so a read error is the likely explanation. The gene calls are TRBV29-1 and TRBJ1-1, with 7 bases identical to TRBD1. Germline CDR1 and CDR2: SQVTM and ANQGSEA. V shed 7 bases, J shed 4 bases, and the junction held 12 bases outside the gene matches. The CDR3 consists of 14 residues. The CDR3 loop reads CSGAGGEESTEAFL. The CDR3 coding sequence is TGCAGCGGAGCAGGGGGTGAGGAATCCACTGAAGCTTTCCTT.

J is TRBJ2-7 and V is TRBV20-1, with TRBD1 matching 7 bases. The V segment lost 6 bases and the J segment 1 base; nucleotides outside the gene matches: 9. The germline V gene has CDR1 DFQATT and CDR2 SNEGSKA (reference sequence). The CDR3 has 14 amino acids. CDR3 nucleotides: TGCAGTGCAAACCCCGGGACAGCGTCCTACGAGCAGTACTTC. Its translation: CSANPGTASYEQYF.

As to this clonotype: It may be a read error: a sequence one base away is much more abundant. The chain carries TRBV20-1 and TRBJ2-5, with D unresolved. CDR1 is DFQATT, CDR2 SNEGSKA, per germline (reference sequence). Trimming left V 0 bases short and J 7 bases short, with 12 bases between. The CDR3 has 13 amino acids. Written as DNA, the CDR3 is TGCAGTGCTAGAGAGATTGACGGTGCGACCCAGTACTTC. It specifies CSAREIDGATQYF.

This chain connects TRBV7-9 to TRBJ2-5; D is unclear. V was pared by 1 base and J by 4 bases, with 13 bases between. Germline V gene lookup returns CDR1 SEHNR and CDR2 FQNEAQ (reference sequence). There are 15 residues in the CDR3. The CDR3 spells CASSLGGPATETQYF. DNA for the CDR3: TGTGCCAGCAGCTTAGGTGGCCCGGCAACAGAGACCCAGTACTTC.

The sample holds many counts of this clonotype. The chain employs TRBV7-3 and TRBJ2-2; D gene unclear. CDR3 length equals 12 residues. V lost 1 base to trimming and J lost 7 bases, with 4 bases between them. Looked up from germline, CDR1 is SGHTA and CDR2 is FQGTGA. The CDR3 bases are TGTGCCAGCAGCTTAAAGGGCGGGGAGCTGTTTTTT. It yields the protein CASSLKGGELFF.

In regard to this clonotype: The CDR3 ends on some other residue instead of the conserved phenylalanine or tryptophan, so this is likely a read error. Because the CDR3's place on the DNA is in doubt, the DNA is left out and the CDR3 is given as listed by TCRdb. The chain uses TRBV9 and TRBJ1-4. Ends included, the CDR3 has 9 residues. Per the germline V gene, CDR1 is SGDLS and CDR2 is YYNGEE. CDR3 loop: CASSVGGGG.

The genes are TRBV20-1 and TRBJ1-4; 7 bases agree with TRBD1. The CDR3 is 18 residues long. Germline V gene data show CDR1 as DFQATT and CDR2 as SNEGSKA (reference sequence). Unmatched junction bases numbered 15, after V lost 1 base and J lost 4 bases. The DNA of the CDR3 is TGCAGTGCTAGAGGCATAGAGAAACAGGGGACGGTTAATGAAAAACTGTTTTTT. Translation gives CSARGIEKQGTVNEKLFF.

Turning to this clonotype: Compared with germline, one end of the junction differs, possibly owing to a read error. The chain combines TRBV20-1 with TRBJ1-2; possibly TRBD1 for D (6 bases). The germline CDR1 and CDR2 sequences are DFQATT and SNEGSKA (reference sequence). The CDR3 contains 16 residues. The CDR3 region is CNAIPRGGGAWYGYTF. In nucleotides, the CDR3 is TGCAATGCTATCCCCCGTGGGGGGGGCGCATGGTATGGCTACACCTTC.

This clonotype was picked up many times. V gene TRBV9 combines with J gene TRBJ1-4; D unclear. Looked up from germline, CDR1 is SGDLS and CDR2 is YYNGEE. There are 16 residues in the CDR3. The V end lost 0 bases, the J end lost 7 bases, and 16 bases lay between the germline ends. CDR3 region: CASSVGVEPPVEKLFF. The CDR3 DNA is TGTGCCAGCAGCGTAGGGGTAGAACCACCTGTTGAAAAACTGTTTTTT.

Many counts were recorded for this clonotype. This chain connects TRBV2 to TRBJ2-6; D remains unclear. The germline CDR1 and CDR2 sequences are SNHLY and FYNNEI. The CDR3 has 14 residues. V shed 6 bases and J shed 3 bases, with 9 bases lying between them. CDR3 DNA: TGTGCCAGCAGATCCATCGGTGGGGCCAACGTCCTGACTTTC. It yields the protein CASRSIGGANVLTF.

A word on this clonotype: Being one base from a much bigger clone, this may be a read error. CDR3 DNA sequence: TGTGCCAGCAGCAAATCGGGGCCCGATCAGCCCCAGCATTTT. Its protein product is CASSKSGPDQPQHF. V is TRBV7-9 and J is TRBJ1-5; weak D call: TRBD1 (5 bases). From germline, CDR1 is SEHNR and CDR2 FQNEAQ (reference sequence). This CDR3 is 14 amino acids long. Deletions cut 5 bases from V and 5 bases from J, with 13 bases between.

The chain links TRBV7-6 to TRBJ2-7, with unresolved D. Germline CDR1 reads SGHVS; CDR2 reads FNYEAQ. V gave up 3 bases and J gave up 2 bases, with 14 bases separating them. The CDR3 is made up of 15 amino acids. CDR3 protein: CASSLFGSSPYEQYF. In nucleotides, the CDR3 is TGTGCCAGCAGCTTGTTCGGGTCAAGCCCCTACGAGCAGTACTTC.

CDR3: CASSSSGTSVETQYF. In DNA, the CDR3 is TGTGCCAGCAGCTCGTCCGGGACTAGCGTGGAGACCCAGTACTTC. This chain links TRBV5-6 with TRBJ2-5; 10 bases agree with TRBD2. V was pared by 3 bases and J by 5 bases, with 7 bases of the junction left unmatched. The CDR3 extends over 15 amino acids. Germline CDR1 and CDR2: SGHDT and YYEEEE.

Notes on this clonotype: The junction and the germline gene differ at one end; a read error may be behind it. The chain combines TRBV7-2 with TRBJ1-3; D gene ambiguous. The CDR3 runs to 14 residues. CDR1 SGHTA and CDR2 FQGNSA come from the germline V gene. CDR3 nucleotides: TGTACCAGCAGCTTAAAGGGCTCTGGAAACGCCATATATTTT. It translates to CTSSLKGSGNAIYF.

As concerns this clonotype: This may stem from a read error, because a much larger clone lies one nucleotide away. The chain is built from TRBV2 and TRBJ2-5; D is possibly TRBD1 (6 bases). This CDR3 has 14 amino acids. V was cut by 7 bases and J by 2 bases, with 14 bases left in between. Germline assignment: CDR1 SNHLY and CDR2 FYNNEI. The CDR3 nucleotides read TGTGCCAGCAAGCAGGGACATCTACAAGAGACCCAGTACTTC. Residues: CASKQGHLQETQYF. Based on the CDR3 plus reference TRBV2 and TRBJ2-5, the full variable domain is EPEVTQTPSHQVTQMGQEVILRCVPISNHLYFYWYRQILGQKVEFLVSFYNNEISEKSEIFDDQFSVERPDGSNFTLKIRSTKLEDSAMYFCASKQGHLQETQYFGPGTRLLVL.

About this clonotype itself: A read error may be the cause here, since a much bigger clone is one base away. The CDR3 ends on some other residue instead of the conserved phenylalanine or tryptophan, so this is likely a read error. The CDR3 is CASSIVGETEAFL. As DNA, the CDR3 is TGTGCCAGTAGTATTGTTGGGGAGACTGAAGCTTTCCTT. V and J are TRBV19 and TRBJ1-1; D gene ambiguous. This CDR3 is built from 13 residues. The V end was cut by 3 bases, the J end by 5 bases, with 10 bases between. CDR1 is LNHDA, CDR2 SQIVND, per germline (reference sequence).

This clonotype was seen once. J is TRBJ1-1 and V is TRBV12-3 or TRBV12-4, with D possibly TRBD1 on 6 matching bases. The CDR3 contains 14 residues. The V end was cut by 4 bases, the J end by 3 bases, with 12 bases between. CDR3 bases: TGTGCCAGCAGTTATTACAGGGAGTACACTGAAGCTTTCTTT. Its protein is CASSYYREYTEAFF.

This clonotype turned up a few times. CDR3 coding DNA: TGTGCCAGCAGTGCGGACGGTGGTGTGGCCCAGTACTTC. It specifies CASSADGGVAQYF. This chain connects TRBV6-5 to TRBJ2-5, with D unclear. CDR1 and CDR2 (germline): MNHEY, SVGAGI. The V end lost 5 bases, the J end lost 9 bases, and 16 bases lay between the germline ends. This CDR3 comprises 13 residues.

This clonotype has only a few counts. The chain has TRBV7-9 and TRBJ2-5; 11 bases are a match to TRBD2. Trimming at V came to 4 bases and at J to 7 bases, leaving 11 bases not matched to a gene. The germline V gene has CDR1 SEHNR and CDR2 FQNEAQ (reference sequence). CDR3 size: 16 residues. The CDR3 is CASSSGTSGIVGTQYF. The CDR3 DNA reads as TGTGCCAGCAGCTCGGGGACTAGCGGCATCGTGGGGACCCAGTACTTC. The whole variable domain, remainder taken from reference TRBV7-9 and TRBJ2-5, is DTGVSQNPRHKITKRGQNVTFRCDPISEHNRLYWYRQTLGQGPEFLTYFQNEAQLEKSRLLSDRFSAERPKGSFSTLEIQRTEQGDSAMYLCASSSGTSGIVGTQYFGPGTRLLVL.

As concerns this clonotype: Germline is not matched at one junction end, which may reflect a read error. This sequence joins TRBV7-2 and TRBJ2-7; TRBD2 might be the D (6 bases). The CDR3 runs 17 residues. The germline V gene encodes CDR1 SGHTA and CDR2 FQGNSA. CDR3 coding DNA: TGCGCCAGCAGCCAAGATGCGGGGTTAGCTCCCGGGGGAGAGCAGTACTTC. The encoded protein is CASSQDAGLAPGGEQYF.

The sample holds many counts of this clonotype. The rearrangement joins TRBV20-1 to TRBJ1-2; 7 bases are shared with TRBD1. The CDR3 is made up of 13 amino acids. Germline V gene lookup returns CDR1 DFQATT and CDR2 SNEGSKA (reference sequence). V was pared by 0 bases and J by 5 bases, with 3 bases of the junction left unmatched. In DNA, the CDR3 is TGCAGTGCTAGAGATGACAGGGTTTATGGCTACACCTTC. Protein product: CSARDDRVYGYTF.

Concerning this clonotype: It is likely a read error, because the conserved phenylalanine at the end of the CDR3 is missing. This chain joins TRBV24-1 and TRBJ2-5; weak D call: TRBD1 (5 bases). The germline gives CDR1 KGHDR, CDR2 SFDVKD. This CDR3 region has 14 residues. The V gene lost 3 bases and the J gene lost 1 base, with 8 bases spanning the gap. CDR3 amino acids: CATSDPGFQETQYL. In DNA, the CDR3 is TGTGCCACCAGTGATCCAGGGTTCCAAGAGACCCAGTACCTC.